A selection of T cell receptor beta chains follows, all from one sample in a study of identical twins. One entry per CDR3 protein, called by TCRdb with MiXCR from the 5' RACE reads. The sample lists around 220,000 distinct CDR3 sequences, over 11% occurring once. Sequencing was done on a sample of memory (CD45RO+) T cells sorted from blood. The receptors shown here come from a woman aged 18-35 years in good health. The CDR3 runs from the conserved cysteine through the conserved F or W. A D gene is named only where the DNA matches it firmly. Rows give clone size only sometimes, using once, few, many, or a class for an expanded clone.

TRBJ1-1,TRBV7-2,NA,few,TGTGCCAGCAGACCCGGACAGTTTATGAACACTGAAGCTTTCTTT,CASRPGQFMNTEAFF
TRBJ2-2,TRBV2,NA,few,TGTGCCAGCAGAGCAGGAGTGTGGGACACCGGGGAGCTGTTTTTT,CASRAGVWDTGELFF
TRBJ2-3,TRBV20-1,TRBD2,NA,TGCAGTGCTAGGGACACTAGCGGGAGGGCCGGGACGCAGTATTTT,CSARDTSGRAGTQYF
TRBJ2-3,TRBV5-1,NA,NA,TGCGCCAGCAGCTTGGTAGGCCCGGGGGATACGCAGTATTTT,CASSLVGPGDTQYF
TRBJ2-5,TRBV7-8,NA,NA,TGTGCCAGCAGCGCCCTTTTGCTTGAGACCCAGTACTTC,CASSALLLETQYF
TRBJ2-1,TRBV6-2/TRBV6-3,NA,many,TGTGCCAGCAGCCCCGTGAGGTTTAATGAGCAGTTCTTC,CASSPVRFNEQFF
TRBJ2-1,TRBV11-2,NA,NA,TGTGCCAGCAGCTTAGGATATGGGGAGCAGTTCTTC,CASSLGYGEQFF
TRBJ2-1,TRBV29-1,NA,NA,TGCAGCGTTGAATTTGAGGGAAATGAGCAGTTCTTC,CSVEFEGNEQFF
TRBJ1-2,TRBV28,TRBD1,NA,TGTGCCAGCAGTTTAAGAGGACAGGGGTTTCGGGCTAACTATGGCTACACCTTC,CASSLRGQGFRANYGYTF
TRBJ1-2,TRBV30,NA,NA,TGTGCCTGGAGTGTCGGGACTCAGAATGGCTACACCTTC,CAWSVGTQNGYTF
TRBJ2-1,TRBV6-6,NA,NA,TGTGCCAGCAGTGTGGGTCTAAATGAGCAGTTCTTC,CASSVGLNEQFF
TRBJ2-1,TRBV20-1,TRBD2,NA,TGCAGTTATCCTCGGGGGGGGAACAATGAGCAGTTCTTC,CSYPRGGNNEQFF
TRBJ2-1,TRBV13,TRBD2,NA,TGTGCCAGCAGCTCCCCTCTAGCGGGAGGGCCGATTGGGGAGCAGTTCTTC,CASSSPLAGGPIGEQFF
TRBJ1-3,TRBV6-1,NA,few,TGTGCCAGCAGTCAGACAGGCTCTGGAAACACCATATATTTT,CASSQTGSGNTIYF
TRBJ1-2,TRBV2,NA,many,TGTGCCAGCAGCGAGAACTATGGCTACACCTTC,CASSENYGYTF
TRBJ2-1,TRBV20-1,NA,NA,TGCAGTGCTAGAGATGTAGGGGGATCCTACAATGAGCAGTTCTTC,CSARDVGGSYNEQFF
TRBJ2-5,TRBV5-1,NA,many,TGCGCCAGCAGCTTGGCGGCAGGGCCGCAAGAGACCCAGTACTTC,CASSLAAGPQETQYF
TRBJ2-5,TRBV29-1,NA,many,TGCAGCGTTGAATCTACGGTGCTCCAAGAGACCCAGTACTTC,CSVESTVLQETQYF
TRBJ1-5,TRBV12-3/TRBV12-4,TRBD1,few,TGTGCCAGCAGTTTGGACAGGGTCAATCAGCCCCAGCATTTT,CASSLDRVNQPQHF
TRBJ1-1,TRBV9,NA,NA,TGTGCCAGCAGCGAGCTGCAAACCCCCACTGAAGCTTTCTTT,CASSELQTPTEAFF
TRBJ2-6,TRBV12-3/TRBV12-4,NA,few,TGTGCCAGCAGTTCTTGGCGAGGATCTGGGGCCAACGTCCTGACTTTC,CASSSWRGSGANVLTF
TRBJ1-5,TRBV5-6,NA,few,TGTGCCAGCAGCTTGGGGACGGTTCTTAATCAGCCCCAGCATTTT,CASSLGTVLNQPQHF
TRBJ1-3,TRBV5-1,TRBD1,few,TGCGCCAGCAGCGGGGGACAGCTAGCAAACACCATATATTTT,CASSGGQLANTIYF
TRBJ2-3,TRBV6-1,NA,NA,TGTGCCAGCATGACGGACAGCACAGATACGCAGTATTTT,CASMTDSTDTQYF